Described below is a single T cell receptor beta chain sequence and its context. The antigen is unknown. The data are from a study of shared clonotypes between healthy human individuals. Study-level points and caveats: Generation probabilities of non-shared clonotypes were lower (relative to those shared by all four donors).

This table comes from immunoSEQ multiplex PCR, and its TCRdb copy is limited to in-frame clones, with some not included. The top ten hold 0.37% of the sample, which has over 2 million clones, 80% to 95% seen once. CDR3 size: 17 residues. J was trimmed by 5 bases and V by 4 bases; bases with no gene match: 9. The germline V gene has CDR1 SGHNT and CDR2 YYREEE (reference sequence). The clonotype comes from a man younger than 35 in good health. Some clones in this sample may be carry-over from other donors' samples. The sequenced sample consisted of naive CD4+ T cells from PBMCs. Subset: CD45RA+ positively selected. The V gene is TRBV5-4, the J gene TRBJ2-2, with 12 bases that match TRBD2. CDR3 region: CASSRTSGVEGTGELFF. The DNA for the CDR3 is TGTGCCAGCAGCCGGACTAGCGGGGTTGAGGGGACCGGGGAGCTGTTTTTT.